Only a few counts were recorded for the clone carrying this TCR beta chain. Its antigen is unidentified. This record belongs to a study of response to subunit inactivated influenza vaccine. Points from the study as a whole: Authors suggested that a seasonal influenza vaccination recruits few new T cells each time.

This CDR3 spans 14 amino acids. Germline CDR1 is LGHNA and CDR2 is YSLEER. Deletions cut 0 bases from V and 8 bases from J, with 13 bases between. Via MiXCR, TCRdb re-called the RT-PCR reads, giving one row per CDR3 protein. The repertoire includes fewer than 350,000 distinct CDR3 sequences, just over 20% of them detected once, and 10% to 13% sits in the top ten. The sequence was obtained from a man between 50 and 70 years old who received an inactivated influenza vaccine. V usage is TRBV4-3 and J usage is TRBJ1-2, with D unresolved. The source material was PBMCs from blood, sampled 21 months after vaccination. Here the CDR3 DNA reads TGCGCCAGCAGCCAAGATTACGGGGTATACGGCTACACCTTC. It yields the protein CASSQDYGVYGYTF.